This TCR beta chain was sequenced for a study of blood T cells in healthy people across ages (dated by TCRdb to 2013 to 2016). With regard to the full study: In model experiments, template switching captured roughly one uniquely barcoded TCR beta cDNA molecule for every two T cells. For two donors (one aged 18 to 30 and one aged 80 or older), the study analyzed two additional independent replicas of 1 million unique cDNA reads from the same blood draw. Using deep sequencing normalized with unique cDNA molecular identifiers, the study measured how TCR beta repertoire diversity changes with age. The donors were split into four age groups: young (average around 17 years), middle-aged (around 40), aged (more than 60) and long-lived (over 75).

This clonotype was detected a few times. This receptor's antigen is unknown. The sample holds no much larger clone one base away, and base qualities are not on file. Donors were 39 systemically healthy Caucasian individuals from Russia aged roughly 6 to 100 years. Each donor gave around 9.8 milliliters of peripheral blood, collected into EDTA-treated Vacutainer tubes. Ficoll-Paque density-gradient centrifugation was used to isolate PBMCs, with at least 7 million obtained per sample. Trizol reagent was used to extract total RNA from PBMCs, with at least 5.5 micrograms per sample. Naive CD45RAhigh/CD27high T cell percentages were measured by flow cytometry on a PBMC aliquot from every donor. V and J are trimmed by 1 base and 8 bases, and the gene matches miss 4 bases of the junction. The CDR1 and CDR2 encoded by the germline V gene are MDHEN and SYDVKM. The CDR3 goes from the cysteine to the phenylalanine over 14 residues. Here the CDR3 DNA is all that survives: 42 bases in frame from base 1.

The library came from 5' RACE. The listed sequencing device is Illumina HiSeq 2500. A second PCR of roughly 7 to 12 cycles was run with a J-beta primer mix and a sample-barcoded 5' primer. Each TCR beta cDNA molecule received a unique molecular identifier from a template-switch 5' adaptor carrying 12 random nucleotides. At least 2.5 million CDR3-containing paired-end reads were obtained from each sample. First-strand cDNA synthesis was performed from all RNA using the Mint cDNA synthesis kit, with priming by a TRBC-specific oligonucleotide. Following uracil-DNA glycosylase treatment, a first 18-cycle PCR with universal primers M1SS and BC2_uni_R was performed on all cDNA. From the authors' description of their analysis: Normalization of each sample was performed by random selection of 1 million high-quality reads, each carrying a distinct molecular identifier. Instead of being binned into consensus sequences, reads that shared molecular identifiers were thrown out. MiTCR, run with a Q25 quality threshold and the strictest error-elimination algorithm, handled CDR3 identification, clonotype clustering and error correction. A nonparametric unseen species model using Euler transformation provided a lower-bound estimate of total TCR beta diversity. The public reads were reanalyzed by TCRdb: fastp trimming at Q25, MiXCR alignment, in-frame beta chains only. Under each unique CDR3 protein, matching rows form one entry showing the most common genes and DNA. The V and J calls, along with clone size, are taken from TCRdb and not from the paper's own processing. The sample includes hundreds of thousands of distinct CDR3 sequences, with around 24% observed a single time. The ten largest clones take up around 10% of the sample.

What the authors observed across the whole study: There was a strong correlation between observed TCR beta diversity and the percentage of naive T cells measured by flow cytometry. Compared with the aged group, the long-lived group had more naive CD4+ T cells, fewer expanded clones and increased TCR diversity, suggesting age selection. Estimates of total diversity based on one million sequenced T cells were regarded as lower bounds and as underestimates. As age increased, observed TCR beta diversity per million T cells dropped in a roughly linear way, and a significant reduction was already evident by age 40. Because the CMV infection status of the donors was unknown, age-related changes in expanded clonotypes may potentially have been confounded. Bulk unsorted PBMC profiling prevented conclusive comparison of naive and antigen-experienced compartments.

The sample was also linked to a second study, of T cells of mothers and their children. The second investigation adds: Nine systemically healthy Caucasian individuals served as donors, namely three mothers together with their six children. cDNA synthesis used all of the extracted RNA, with roughly 1.6 ug of RNA in each 15 ul reaction. In the second PCR, sample barcodes and 2-4 random nucleotides were introduced via the M1S primer. Each mother yielded over 8 million TCR beta CDR3 reads and each child some 3 million reads. Thymic selection shapes the output of TCR recombination in a similar way in related and unrelated pairs, and inherited differences have a minor effect. Normalized repertoire overlap was always slightly but never significantly higher in related than unrelated mother-child pairs. Persistent microchimeric T cell clones were not detected, at a sensitivity of roughly 100 clones per million clonotypes. In the study, deep NGS was used to compare the TCR beta repertoires of mothers and children, and features distinguishing related mother-child pairs from unrelated individuals were sought. The mean age was roughly 36 +/- 4 years for the mothers and approximately 11 +/- 4 years for the children. After adapters were ligated using NEBNext reagents, the libraries underwent 100+100 nt paired-end sequencing on an Illumina HiSeq 2000. Mother and child libraries were prepared a month apart and sequenced in separate runs to prevent cross-contamination. Between about 500,000 and 2,300,000 distinct TCR beta clonotypes were identified per donor. Naive TCR beta clonotypes were estimated from low-frequency clonotypes matched to each donor's FACS-determined naive share, without sorting.

The material sequenced was blood. This sequence uses TRBV28 and TRBJ2-1; 8 central nucleotides agree with TRBD2. The source is a boy under 18 in good health. The nucleotides are TGTGCCAGCAGTTTATTACCGGGAGGGGATGAGCAGTTCTTC. It translates to CASSLLPGGDEQFF.